Listed below are T cell receptor beta chains from one sample, sequenced in a study of blood T cell repertoires in COVID-19. The repertoire was sequenced with immunoSEQ multiplex PCR; TCRdb's copy has only in-frame clones and lacks some. Of 230,000 or so clones in the sample, roughly 76% were seen once. Sequences were obtained from peripheral blood. The receptor set was obtained from an elderly woman with COVID-19, enrolled during active disease. Each CDR3 is given with its conserved first and last residue. The order of the fields is CDR3 length, J gene, D gene, clone size, V gene, CDR3 DNA, CDR3 protein. The D gene is left open where the match is weak. Clone size is stated in some rows and not others, as once, few, many or a class when expanded.

CDR3 length: 14
J gene: TRBJ2-5
D gene: TRBD1
clone size: -
V gene: TRBV7-2
CDR3 DNA: TGTGCCAGCAGCTTAGGGCAGGGGGCTGAGACCCAGTACTTC
CDR3 protein: CASSLGQGAETQYF

CDR3 length: 14
J gene: TRBJ1-4
D gene: TRBD1
clone size: -
V gene: TRBV18
CDR3 DNA: TGTGCCAGCTCACCACGGACAGGACGCGAAAAACTGTTTTTT
CDR3 protein: CASSPRTGREKLFF

CDR3 length: 15
J gene: TRBJ1-3
D gene: TRBD1
clone size: once
V gene: TRBV18
CDR3 DNA: TGTGCCAGCTCACCCGGGACAGGGACTGGAAACACCATATATTTT
CDR3 protein: CASSPGTGTGNTIYF

CDR3 length: 13
J gene: TRBJ1-5
D gene: -
clone size: -
V gene: TRBV18
CDR3 DNA: TGTGCCAGCTCTGACGGGGAGGGGCAGCCCCAGCATTTT
CDR3 protein: CASSDGEGQPQHF

CDR3 length: 20
J gene: TRBJ2-6
D gene: -
clone size: -
V gene: TRBV2
CDR3 DNA: TGTGCCAGCAGTGAAAATCCCTCGGGACACCTCTTTTATGGGGCCAACGTCCTGACTTTC
CDR3 protein: CASSENPSGHLFYGANVLTF

CDR3 length: 13
J gene: TRBJ1-1
D gene: TRBD1
clone size: -
V gene: TRBV19
CDR3 DNA: TGTGCCAGTAGTATAACGAGGGGGCAGTCAGCTTTCTTT
CDR3 protein: CASSITRGQSAFF

CDR3 length: 15
J gene: TRBJ2-5
D gene: TRBD1
clone size: -
V gene: TRBV5-4
CDR3 DNA: TGTGCCAGCAGCCCCCGGACAGGGACGGCGCAGACCCAGTACTTC
CDR3 protein: CASSPRTGTAQTQYF

CDR3 length: 13
J gene: TRBJ2-1
D gene: -
clone size: -
V gene: TRBV11-3
CDR3 DNA: TGTGCCAGCAGCTTAGGACTTTACAATGAGCAGTTCTTC
CDR3 protein: CASSLGLYNEQFF

CDR3 length: 15
J gene: TRBJ2-1
D gene: TRBD2
clone size: few
V gene: TRBV3-1/TRBV3-2
CDR3 DNA: TGTGCCAGCAGCCGCCTAGCGGGAGCCCACAATGAGCAGTTCTTC
CDR3 protein: CASSRLAGAHNEQFF

CDR3 length: 16
J gene: TRBJ1-5
D gene: -
clone size: once
V gene: TRBV7-2
CDR3 DNA: TGTGCCAGCAGCTTAGGCCTCGCGGGTAGCAATCAGCCCCAGCATTTT
CDR3 protein: CASSLGLAGSNQPQHF

CDR3 length: 19
J gene: TRBJ2-3
D gene: TRBD2
clone size: -
V gene: TRBV28
CDR3 DNA: TGTGCCAGCAGTTTCCCTACTAGCGGGAGGGCCCTCTCCACAGATACGCAGTATTTT
CDR3 protein: CASSFPTSGRALSTDTQYF

CDR3 length: 15
J gene: TRBJ2-2
D gene: TRBD1
clone size: few
V gene: TRBV28
CDR3 DNA: TGTGCCAGCAGTGGCACAGGGGGCCGGACCGGGGAGCTGTTTTTT
CDR3 protein: CASSGTGGRTGELFF

CDR3 length: 15
J gene: TRBJ1-5
D gene: -
clone size: -
V gene: TRBV2
CDR3 DNA: TGTGCCAGCAGCCCCGGACAGTCCACCAATCAGCCCCAGCATTTT
CDR3 protein: CASSPGQSTNQPQHF

CDR3 length: 12
J gene: TRBJ1-1
D gene: -
clone size: -
V gene: TRBV3-1/TRBV3-2
CDR3 DNA: TGTGCCAGCAGCGTCCGGGACACCGAAGCTTTCTTT
CDR3 protein: CASSVRDTEAFF

CDR3 length: 18
J gene: TRBJ2-2
D gene: TRBD2
clone size: -
V gene: TRBV3-1/TRBV3-2
CDR3 DNA: TGTGCCAGCAGCCAACCCGGCACTAGCGGGCCGAACACCGGGGAGCTGTTTTTT
CDR3 protein: CASSQPGTSGPNTGELFF

CDR3 length: 16
J gene: TRBJ1-5
D gene: -
clone size: -
V gene: TRBV4-2
CDR3 DNA: TGTGCCAGCAGCCAAGAATCGGGATCCTACAATCAGCCCCAGCATTTT
CDR3 protein: CASSQESGSYNQPQHF

CDR3 length: 13
J gene: TRBJ2-2
D gene: -
clone size: -
V gene: TRBV6-5
CDR3 DNA: TGTGCCAGCAGTTGGGAGTACACCGGGGAGCTGTTTTTT
CDR3 protein: CASSWEYTGELFF

CDR3 length: 14
J gene: TRBJ2-7
D gene: TRBD1
clone size: once
V gene: TRBV11-1
CDR3 DNA: TGTGCCAGCAGCTTCCGGGACAGAGACTACGAGCAGTACTTC
CDR3 protein: CASSFRDRDYEQYF

CDR3 length: 14
J gene: TRBJ2-7
D gene: TRBD2
clone size: -
V gene: TRBV7-2
CDR3 DNA: TGTGCCAGCAGCTTAAATCGGGAGGCCTACGAGCAGTACTTC
CDR3 protein: CASSLNREAYEQYF

CDR3 length: 16
J gene: TRBJ2-7
D gene: TRBD1
clone size: -
V gene: TRBV11-2
CDR3 DNA: TGTGCCAGCAGCTACACAGGGGGCGCTTCTTCCTACGAGCAGTACTTC
CDR3 protein: CASSYTGGASSYEQYF

CDR3 length: 15
J gene: TRBJ2-5
D gene: -
clone size: -
V gene: TRBV5-1
CDR3 DNA: TGCGCCAGCAGCCGAGGAGGAGGGTGGATGGAGACCCAGTACTTC
CDR3 protein: CASSRGGGWMETQYF

CDR3 length: 17
J gene: TRBJ2-2
D gene: TRBD1
clone size: few
V gene: TRBV11-2
CDR3 DNA: TGTGCCAGCAGCCCTGCAGGGGGCGCGAGTTGGACCGGGGAGCTGTTTTTT
CDR3 protein: CASSPAGGASWTGELFF

CDR3 length: 15
J gene: TRBJ1-2
D gene: -
clone size: -
V gene: TRBV18
CDR3 DNA: TGTGCCAGCTCACCTCTCGGACAGCCTAACTATGGCTACACCTTC
CDR3 protein: CASSPLGQPNYGYTF

CDR3 length: 14
J gene: TRBJ2-3
D gene: -
clone size: -
V gene: TRBV7-3
CDR3 DNA: TGTGCCAGCAGCCCCCAAGCACCCCCAGATACGCAGTATTTT
CDR3 protein: CASSPQAPPDTQYF

CDR3 length: 15
J gene: TRBJ2-7
D gene: -
clone size: -
V gene: TRBV27
CDR3 DNA: TGTGCCAGCAGTTTATCGGCTAGCCGGGCCTACGAGCAGTACTTC
CDR3 protein: CASSLSASRAYEQYF

CDR3 length: 13
J gene: TRBJ1-3
D gene: -
clone size: -
V gene: TRBV9
CDR3 DNA: TGTGCCAGCAGCGTACAGTCTGGAAACACCATATATTTT
CDR3 protein: CASSVQSGNTIYF

CDR3 length: 16
J gene: TRBJ2-2
D gene: TRBD1
clone size: -
V gene: TRBV19
CDR3 DNA: TGTGCCAGTAGTTCAGGACAGGGGTTTTTCACCGGGGAGCTGTTTTTT
CDR3 protein: CASSSGQGFFTGELFF

CDR3 length: 14
J gene: TRBJ1-2
D gene: -
clone size: once
V gene: TRBV7-2
CDR3 DNA: TGTGCCAGCAGCCTCAACAGGGTTTCGTATGGCTACACCTTC
CDR3 protein: CASSLNRVSYGYTF

CDR3 length: 13
J gene: TRBJ1-1
D gene: TRBD1
clone size: -
V gene: TRBV10-3
CDR3 DNA: TGTGCCATCAAGGACAGGGTTGAAACTGAAGCTTTCTTT
CDR3 protein: CAIKDRVETEAFF

CDR3 length: 16
J gene: TRBJ2-5
D gene: -
clone size: -
V gene: TRBV3-1/TRBV3-2
CDR3 DNA: TGTGCCAGCAGCCTAAGAGCACTACACCCAGGGGAGACCCAGTACTTC
CDR3 protein: CASSLRALHPGETQYF

CDR3 length: 16
J gene: TRBJ2-3
D gene: -
clone size: -
V gene: TRBV9
CDR3 DNA: TGTGCCAGCAGCGTACATGCGGGGGCCGCCACAGATACGCAGTATTTT
CDR3 protein: CASSVHAGAATDTQYF

CDR3 length: 15
J gene: TRBJ2-1
D gene: TRBD1
clone size: -
V gene: TRBV7-9
CDR3 DNA: TGTGCCAGCAGCTTAGTGGGGACAGGAAACAATGAGCAGTTCTTC
CDR3 protein: CASSLVGTGNNEQFF

CDR3 length: 13
J gene: TRBJ1-5
D gene: TRBD1
clone size: -
V gene: TRBV6-4
CDR3 DNA: TGTGCCAGCCTAGACAGGGCAGGGCAGCCCCAGCATTTT
CDR3 protein: CASLDRAGQPQHF

CDR3 length: 13
J gene: TRBJ1-2
D gene: -
clone size: -
V gene: TRBV6-5
CDR3 DNA: TGTGCCAGCAGCAATACAGATAACTATGGCTACACCTTC
CDR3 protein: CASSNTDNYGYTF

CDR3 length: 14
J gene: TRBJ1-2
D gene: TRBD1
clone size: -
V gene: TRBV7-9
CDR3 DNA: TGTGCCAGCAGCTTAGAACAGGGGAACTATGGCTACACCTTC
CDR3 protein: CASSLEQGNYGYTF

CDR3 length: 17
J gene: TRBJ1-5
D gene: -
clone size: -
V gene: TRBV19
CDR3 DNA: TGTGCCAGTAGTGCGAGACTAACTAGTTATAGCAATCAGCCCCAGCATTTT
CDR3 protein: CASSARLTSYSNQPQHF

CDR3 length: 14
J gene: TRBJ1-1
D gene: -
clone size: -
V gene: TRBV5-1
CDR3 DNA: TGCGCCAGCAGCTTGGAGGGGCCGAACACTGAAGCTTTCTTT
CDR3 protein: CASSLEGPNTEAFF

CDR3 length: 11
J gene: TRBJ1-1
D gene: -
clone size: -
V gene: TRBV25-1
CDR3 DNA: TGTGCCAGCAGCAGGGCGACTGAAGCTTTCTTT
CDR3 protein: CASSRATEAFF

CDR3 length: 15
J gene: TRBJ2-2
D gene: -
clone size: few
V gene: TRBV6-5
CDR3 DNA: TGTGCCAGCAGCATCCTGAGAGGGAACACCGGGGAGCTGTTTTTT
CDR3 protein: CASSILRGNTGELFF

CDR3 length: 15
J gene: TRBJ2-3
D gene: -
clone size: -
V gene: TRBV5-5
CDR3 DNA: TGTGCCAGCAGCCCGGCAGGGGTTCGTTCCGATACGCAGTATTTT
CDR3 protein: CASSPAGVRSDTQYF

CDR3 length: 15
J gene: TRBJ1-6
D gene: TRBD1
clone size: -
V gene: TRBV4-3
CDR3 DNA: TGCGCCAGCAGCCCTAGGACAGGGTCAAATTCACCCCTCCACTTT
CDR3 protein: CASSPRTGSNSPLHF

CDR3 length: 17
J gene: TRBJ2-6
D gene: TRBD1
clone size: -
V gene: TRBV5-5
CDR3 DNA: TGTGCCAGCAGCTCGACAGGGACCAGCTCTGGGGCCAACGTCCTGACTTTC
CDR3 protein: CASSSTGTSSGANVLTF

CDR3 length: 16
J gene: TRBJ1-2
D gene: TRBD1
clone size: few
V gene: TRBV18
CDR3 DNA: TGTGCCAGCTCACCAGCCGGGACAGTACCTAACTATGGCTACACCTTC
CDR3 protein: CASSPAGTVPNYGYTF

CDR3 length: 15
J gene: TRBJ2-1
D gene: TRBD2
clone size: -
V gene: TRBV24-1
CDR3 DNA: TGTGCCACCAGTGACACTAGCGGGGGGCCCCAAGAGCAGTTCTTC
CDR3 protein: CATSDTSGGPQEQFF

CDR3 length: 18
J gene: TRBJ2-7
D gene: TRBD2
clone size: -
V gene: TRBV30
CDR3 DNA: TGTGCCTGGAGTCACATCCCTCGTAGCGGGGGGGATACCTACGAGCAGTACTTC
CDR3 protein: CAWSHIPRSGGDTYEQYF

CDR3 length: 14
J gene: TRBJ1-2
D gene: TRBD1
clone size: -
V gene: TRBV2
CDR3 DNA: TGTGCCAGCAGTGAAGGGACAGGGGAACATGGCTACACCTTC
CDR3 protein: CASSEGTGEHGYTF

CDR3 length: 14
J gene: TRBJ2-7
D gene: TRBD1
clone size: -
V gene: TRBV11-2
CDR3 DNA: TGTGCCAGCAGCTTAGGGGGACAGGGGGTCAAGCAGTACTTC
CDR3 protein: CASSLGGQGVKQYF

CDR3 length: 14
J gene: TRBJ1-2
D gene: -
clone size: -
V gene: TRBV11-1
CDR3 DNA: TGTGCCAGCAGCCCTCAGACTGAGTTCTATGGCTACACCTTC
CDR3 protein: CASSPQTEFYGYTF

CDR3 length: 13
J gene: TRBJ1-1
D gene: -
clone size: -
V gene: TRBV7-9
CDR3 DNA: TGTGCCAGCAGCCCCGGGAGGTTCACTGAAGCTTTCTTT
CDR3 protein: CASSPGRFTEAFF

CDR3 length: 16
J gene: TRBJ2-5
D gene: TRBD1
clone size: -
V gene: TRBV28
CDR3 DNA: TGTGCCAGCAGTTTAGACCAGGGACAGGGGGTAGAGACCCAGTACTTC
CDR3 protein: CASSLDQGQGVETQYF

CDR3 length: 13
J gene: TRBJ1-5
D gene: TRBD1
clone size: -
V gene: TRBV19
CDR3 DNA: TGTGCCAGTAGGAGGACAGGGAATCAGCCCCAGCATTTT
CDR3 protein: CASRRTGNQPQHF

CDR3 length: 15
J gene: TRBJ2-6
D gene: -
clone size: -
V gene: TRBV27
CDR3 DNA: TGTGCCAGCAGTCCGGTTCGTACGGGGGCCAACGTCCTGACTTTC
CDR3 protein: CASSPVRTGANVLTF